The TCR beta chain described here comes from a study of T cell changes during pregnancy in multiple sclerosis. CDR3 length equals 16 residues. The V gene lost 5 bases and the J gene lost 2 bases, with 15 bases spanning the gap. The V gene's germline CDR1 is PRHDT and CDR2 FYEKMQ (reference sequence). TCRdb keeps only in-frame clones here, not all; method: immunoSEQ multiplex PCR. The sample lists 85,000 to 130,000 clones; about nine tenths were seen once. The sample in question was peripheral blood, obtained after pregnancy. The TCR sequence derives from a female donor with multiple sclerosis, enrolled in a pregnancy study. The V call is TRBV13, the J call TRBJ1-4; a possible D gene is TRBD1 (5 bases). The CDR3 DNA is TGTGCCAGCAGCCCTCTCTTGGGGCGCACTAATGAAAAACTGTTTTTT. Translating gives CASSPLLGRTNEKLFF.